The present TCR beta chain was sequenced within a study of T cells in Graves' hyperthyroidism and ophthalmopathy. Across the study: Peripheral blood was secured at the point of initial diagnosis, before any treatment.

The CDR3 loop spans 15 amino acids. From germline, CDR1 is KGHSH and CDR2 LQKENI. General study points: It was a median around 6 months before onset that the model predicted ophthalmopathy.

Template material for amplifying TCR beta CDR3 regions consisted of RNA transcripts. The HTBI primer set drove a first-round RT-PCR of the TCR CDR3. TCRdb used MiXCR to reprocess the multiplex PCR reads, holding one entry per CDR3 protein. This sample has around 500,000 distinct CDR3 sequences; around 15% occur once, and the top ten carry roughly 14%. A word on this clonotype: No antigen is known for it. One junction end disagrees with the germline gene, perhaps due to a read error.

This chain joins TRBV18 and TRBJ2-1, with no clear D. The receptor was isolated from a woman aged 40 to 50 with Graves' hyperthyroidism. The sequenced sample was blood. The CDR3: CASSPPARSYNEQLF. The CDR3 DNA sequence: TGTGCCAGCTCACCACCGGCCAGGAGCTACAATGAGCAGCTCTTC. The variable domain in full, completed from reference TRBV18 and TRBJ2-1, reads NAGVMQNPRHLVRRRGQEARLRCSPMKGHSHVYWYRQLPEEGLKFMVYLQKENIIDESGMPKERFSAEFPKEGPSILRIQQVVRGDSAAYFCASSPPARSYNEQLFGPGTRLTVL.